Presented here are 9 T cell receptor beta chains from one specimen sequenced in a study of T cell changes during pregnancy in multiple sclerosis. TCRdb keeps only in-frame clones here, not all; method: immunoSEQ multiplex PCR. Seen here are roughly 47,000 clones, approximately 90% observed once, and the top ten hold about 1%. Sequencing used CD4+ T cells from peripheral blood mononuclear cells, obtained after pregnancy. These receptors originate from a female donor with multiple sclerosis, enrolled in a pregnancy study.

This chain uses TRBV7-9 with TRBJ1-1, with D maybe TRBD1 (6 bases). Deletions cut 5 bases from V and 5 bases from J, with 15 bases between. The CDR3 has 14 amino acids. Germline V gene lookup returns CDR1 SEHNR and CDR2 FQNEAQ (reference sequence). This CDR3 is CASSPTGSGTEAFF. The CDR3 nucleotides read TGTGCCAGCAGCCCAACAGGGTCGGGTACTGAAGCTTTCTTT.

This clone came up once. The chain is built from TRBV30 and TRBJ1-2; the match to TRBD1 covers 7 bases. The V segment lost 2 bases and the J segment 0 bases; nucleotides outside the gene matches: 6. The CDR3 consists of 15 residues. Germline loops: CDR1 GTSNPN, CDR2 SVGIG (reference sequence). The CDR3, as DNA: TGTGCCTGGAGTCCAGGGACAGTAGCTAACTATGGCTACACCTTC. This encodes CAWSPGTVANYGYTF.

The CDR3 reads CASSPSLLELAGNEQYF. The CDR3 bases are TGTGCCAGCTCACCAAGTTTGTTAGAACTAGCGGGAAACGAGCAGTACTTC. The chain couples TRBV18 to TRBJ2-7; 10 bases align to TRBD2. J lost 5 bases, V lost 2 bases, and 12 bases had no gene match. The CDR3 sequence is 17 residues long. Germline V lookup: CDR1 KGHSH, CDR2 LQKENI.

The rearrangement joins TRBV6-6 to TRBJ2-1; 12 nucleotides align to TRBD2. V was clipped by 6 bases and J by 8 bases; unmatched bases: 8. CDR1 and CDR2 from the germline V gene are MNHNY and SVGAGI (reference sequence). This CDR3 has 15 residues. CDR3 loop: CASRMTSGSKDEQFF. The CDR3 nucleotides are TGTGCCAGCAGAATGACTAGCGGGAGTAAGGATGAGCAGTTCTTC.

This chain links TRBV10-3 with TRBJ2-3; D gene uncertain. CDR1 ENHRY and CDR2 SYGVKD come from the germline V gene. The V end lost 4 bases, the J end lost 2 bases, and 13 bases lay between the germline ends. There are 15 residues in the CDR3. The CDR3 nucleotides read TGTGCCATCAGTGGGGCACTCTCTAACACAGATACGCAGTATTTT. Residues: CAISGALSNTDTQYF.

The chain uses TRBV19 and TRBJ2-2; a weak D match, TRBD2 (5 bases). The CDR3 sequence is 14 residues long. Germline V gives CDR1 LNHDA, CDR2 SQIVND (reference sequence). Trimming took 3 bases from V and 6 from J, leaving 11 bases between them. CDR3 DNA: TGTGCCAGTAGTATTAGGCAGGACTCCGGGGAGCTGTTTTTT. It is translated as CASSIRQDSGELFF.

This clone is labeled as medium-sized (0.01 to 0.1%). The sample has other DNA sequences that encode this CDR3 too. The chain carries TRBV30 and TRBJ2-3; no firm D call. V shed 1 base and J shed 0 bases, with 5 bases lying between them. The CDR3 runs 13 residues. CDR1 is GTSNPN and CDR2 is SVGIG in the germline V gene (reference sequence). The CDR3 region has the DNA TGTGCCTGGAGTGGGGCGAGCACAGATACGCAGTATTTT. Protein sequence: CAWSGASTDTQYF.

The chain combines TRBV5-6 with TRBJ2-3, with TRBD1 matching 7 bases. The CDR3 length is 16 residues. Germline-derived CDR1 and CDR2 are SGHDT and YYEEEE. V dropped 0 bases and J dropped 1; count of bases not matched to a gene: 5. The CDR3 spells CASSLDRGSGTDTQYF. Here the CDR3 DNA reads TGTGCCAGCAGCTTGGACAGGGGTTCTGGCACAGATACGCAGTATTTT.

The V and J genes are TRBV4-3 and TRBJ1-2, with D possibly TRBD1 on 5 matching bases. Trimming left V 4 bases short and J 6 bases short, with 12 bases between. CDR3 length: 13 residues. Germline loops: CDR1 LGHNA, CDR2 YSLEER. CDR3 DNA sequence: TGCGCCAGCAGCCCCTCCAGGGAGGATGGCTACACCTTC. This sequence encodes CASSPSREDGYTF.